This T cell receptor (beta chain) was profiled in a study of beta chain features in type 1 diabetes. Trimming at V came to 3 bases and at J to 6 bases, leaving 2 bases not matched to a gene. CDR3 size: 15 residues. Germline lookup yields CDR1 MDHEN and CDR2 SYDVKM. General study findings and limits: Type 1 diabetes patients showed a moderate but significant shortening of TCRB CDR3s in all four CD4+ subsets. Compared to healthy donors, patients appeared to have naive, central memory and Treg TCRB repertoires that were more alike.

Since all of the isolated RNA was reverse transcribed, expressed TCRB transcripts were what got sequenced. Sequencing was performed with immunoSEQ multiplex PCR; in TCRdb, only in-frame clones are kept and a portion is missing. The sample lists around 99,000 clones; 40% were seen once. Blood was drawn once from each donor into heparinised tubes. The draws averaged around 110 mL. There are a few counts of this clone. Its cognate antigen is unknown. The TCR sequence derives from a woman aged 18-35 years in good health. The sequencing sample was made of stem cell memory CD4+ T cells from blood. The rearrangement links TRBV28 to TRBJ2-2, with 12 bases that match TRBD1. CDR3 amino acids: CASSFGTGGPGELFF. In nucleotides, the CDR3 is TGTGCCAGCAGTTTCGGGACAGGGGGCCCCGGGGAGCTGTTTTTT.